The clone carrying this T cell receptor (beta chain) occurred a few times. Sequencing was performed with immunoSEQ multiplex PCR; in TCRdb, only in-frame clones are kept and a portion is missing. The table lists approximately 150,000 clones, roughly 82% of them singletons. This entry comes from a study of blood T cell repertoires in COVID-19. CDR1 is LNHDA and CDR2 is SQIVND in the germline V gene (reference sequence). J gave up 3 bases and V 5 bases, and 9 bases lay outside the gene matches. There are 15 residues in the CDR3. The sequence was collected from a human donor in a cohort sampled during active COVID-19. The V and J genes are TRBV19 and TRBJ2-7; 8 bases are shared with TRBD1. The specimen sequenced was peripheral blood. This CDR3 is CASSSQTGDGYEQYF. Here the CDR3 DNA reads TGTGCCAGTAGTTCGCAGACAGGGGATGGCTACGAGCAGTACTTC.